This TCR beta chain came from a study of cytomegalovirus exposure and HLA in healthy donors. Whole-study results and caveats: TRBV6-2, TRBV6-3 and other indistinguishable V segments were excluded. In an earlier analysis, in fewer than 700 donors, most V segments appeared productive either ~90% or ~30% of the time.

Donors consisted of healthy bone marrow donors. Unrecorded immune exposure was likely among donors, who were nominally healthy when sampled. Use of 60 Vbeta and 13 Jbeta primers characterized the PCR. The data were produced by immunoSEQ multiplex PCR, yet TCRdb's version contains in-frame clones alone and is incomplete. The sample has 120,000 or so clones, 80% seen once. In regard to this clone: No antigen is known for it.

V dropped 7 bases and J dropped 6 bases, with 17 bases sitting between them. Germline CDR1 reads MNHEY; CDR2 reads SMNVEV (reference sequence). This CDR3 contains 14 residues. Sequenced sample: PBMCs. This sequence originates from a male donor in good health and CMV-seronegative. The chain joins TRBV27 to TRBJ2-3; the D gene is possibly TRBD2 (6 bases). The CDR3 bases are TGTGCCAGCACCTTCGGCGGGATGGGGGATACGCAGTATTTT. This gives the protein CASTFGGMGDTQYF.